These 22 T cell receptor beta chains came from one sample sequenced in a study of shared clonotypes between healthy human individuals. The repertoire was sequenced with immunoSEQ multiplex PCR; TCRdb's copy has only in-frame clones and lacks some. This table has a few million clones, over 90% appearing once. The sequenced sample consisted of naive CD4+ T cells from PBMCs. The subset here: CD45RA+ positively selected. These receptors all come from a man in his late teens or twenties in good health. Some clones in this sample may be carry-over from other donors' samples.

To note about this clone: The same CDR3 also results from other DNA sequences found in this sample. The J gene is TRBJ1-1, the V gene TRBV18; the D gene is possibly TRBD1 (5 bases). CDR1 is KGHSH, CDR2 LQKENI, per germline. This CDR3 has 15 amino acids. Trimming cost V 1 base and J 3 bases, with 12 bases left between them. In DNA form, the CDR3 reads TGTGCCAGCTCACCACGGGTCGGAGGGGACACTGAAGCTTTCTTT. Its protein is CASSPRVGGDTEAFF. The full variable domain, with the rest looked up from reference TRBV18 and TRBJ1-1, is NAGVMQNPRHLVRRRGQEARLRCSPMKGHSHVYWYRQLPEEGLKFMVYLQKENIIDESGMPKERFSAEFPKEGPSILRIQQVVRGDSAAYFCASSPRVGGDTEAFFGQGTRLTVV.

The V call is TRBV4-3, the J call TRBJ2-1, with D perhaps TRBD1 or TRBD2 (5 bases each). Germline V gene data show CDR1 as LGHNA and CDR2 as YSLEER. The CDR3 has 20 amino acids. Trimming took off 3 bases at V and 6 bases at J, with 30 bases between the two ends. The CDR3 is CASSHRRGWGRLLAINEQFF. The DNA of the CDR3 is TGCGCCAGCAGCCATCGTAGGGGTTGGGGACGCCTTTTGGCGATCAATGAGCAGTTCTTC.

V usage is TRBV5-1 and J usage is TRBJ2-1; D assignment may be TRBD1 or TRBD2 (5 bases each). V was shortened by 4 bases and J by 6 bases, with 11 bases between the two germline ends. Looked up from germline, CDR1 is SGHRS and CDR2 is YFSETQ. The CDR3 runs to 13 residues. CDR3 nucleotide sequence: TGCGCCAGCAGCGGGGGTAATCTCAATGAGCAGTTCTTC. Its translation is CASSGGNLNEQFF.

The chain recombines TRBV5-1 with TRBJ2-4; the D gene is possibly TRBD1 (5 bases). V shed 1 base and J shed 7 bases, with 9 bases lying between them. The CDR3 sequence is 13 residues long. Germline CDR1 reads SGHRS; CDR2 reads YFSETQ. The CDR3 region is CASSLIPGNIQYF. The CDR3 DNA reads TGCGCCAGCAGCTTGATTCCAGGGAACATTCAGTACTTC. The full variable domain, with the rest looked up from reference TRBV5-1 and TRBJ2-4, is KAGVTQTPRYLIKTRGQQVTLSCSPISGHRSVSWYQQTPGQGLQFLFEYFSETQRNKGNFPGRFSGRQFSNSRSEMNVSTLELGDSALYLCASSLIPGNIQYFGAGTRLSVL.

The CDR3 reads CASIRSSEAFF. DNA of the CDR3: TGTGCCAGCATAAGGAGCTCTGAAGCTTTCTTT. This sequence joins TRBV28 and TRBJ1-1; D is undetermined. The CDR3 has 11 amino acids. V was trimmed by 7 bases and J by 6 bases, leaving 9 bases between them. Germline CDR1 MDHEN, CDR2 SYDVKM.

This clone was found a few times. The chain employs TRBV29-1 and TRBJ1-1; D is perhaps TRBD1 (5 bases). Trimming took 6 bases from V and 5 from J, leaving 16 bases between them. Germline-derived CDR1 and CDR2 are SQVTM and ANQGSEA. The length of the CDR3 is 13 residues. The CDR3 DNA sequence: TGCAGCGTCACTTGGGACGTTGGGACTGAAGCTTTCTTT. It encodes CSVTWDVGTEAFF.

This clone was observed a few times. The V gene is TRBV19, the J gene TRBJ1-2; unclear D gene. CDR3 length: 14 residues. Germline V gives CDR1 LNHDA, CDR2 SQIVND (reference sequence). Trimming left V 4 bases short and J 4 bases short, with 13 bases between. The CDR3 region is CASSTPTLSYGYTF. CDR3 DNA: TGTGCCAGTAGTACCCCGACGCTTTCCTATGGCTACACCTTC.

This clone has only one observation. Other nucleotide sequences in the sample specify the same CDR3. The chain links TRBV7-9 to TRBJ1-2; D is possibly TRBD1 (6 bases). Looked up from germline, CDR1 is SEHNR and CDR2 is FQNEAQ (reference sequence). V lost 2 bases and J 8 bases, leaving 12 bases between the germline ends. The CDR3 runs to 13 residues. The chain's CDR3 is CASSLPQGVGYTF. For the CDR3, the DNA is TGTGCCAGCAGCTTACCACAGGGCGTCGGCTACACCTTC. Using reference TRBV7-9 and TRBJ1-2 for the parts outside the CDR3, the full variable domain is DTGVSQNPRHKITKRGQNVTFRCDPISEHNRLYWYRQTLGQGPEFLTYFQNEAQLEKSRLLSDRFSAERPKGSFSTLEIQRTEQGDSAMYLCASSLPQGVGYTFGSGTRLTVV.

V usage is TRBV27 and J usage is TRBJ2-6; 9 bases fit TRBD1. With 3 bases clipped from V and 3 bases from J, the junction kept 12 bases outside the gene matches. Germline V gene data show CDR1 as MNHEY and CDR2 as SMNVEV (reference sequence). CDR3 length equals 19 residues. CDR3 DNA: TGTGCCAGCAGTTTTGCCCACTACAGGGGGCGCTTTGGGGCCAACGTCCTGACTTTC. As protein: CASSFAHYRGRFGANVLTF.

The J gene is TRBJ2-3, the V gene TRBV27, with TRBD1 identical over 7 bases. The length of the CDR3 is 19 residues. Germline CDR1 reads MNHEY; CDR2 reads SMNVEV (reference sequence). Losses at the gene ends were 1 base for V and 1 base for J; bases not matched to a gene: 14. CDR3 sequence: CASSLWEPSRDSRTDTQYF. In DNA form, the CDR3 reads TGTGCCAGCAGTTTATGGGAACCATCCCGGGACAGCCGCACAGATACGCAGTATTTT.

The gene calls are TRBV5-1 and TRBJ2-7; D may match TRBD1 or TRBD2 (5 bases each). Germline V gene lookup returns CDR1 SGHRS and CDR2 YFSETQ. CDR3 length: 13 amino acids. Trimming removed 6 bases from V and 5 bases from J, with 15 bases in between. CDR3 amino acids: CASNPAGSHEQYF. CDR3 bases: TGCGCCAGCAATCCGGCAGGGAGCCACGAGCAGTACTTC.

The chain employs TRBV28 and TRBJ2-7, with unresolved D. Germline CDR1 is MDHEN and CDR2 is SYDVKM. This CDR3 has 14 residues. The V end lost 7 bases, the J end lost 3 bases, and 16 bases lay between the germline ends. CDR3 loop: CASIKAVPGYEQYF. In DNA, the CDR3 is TGTGCCAGCATAAAGGCGGTCCCCGGCTACGAGCAGTACTTC.

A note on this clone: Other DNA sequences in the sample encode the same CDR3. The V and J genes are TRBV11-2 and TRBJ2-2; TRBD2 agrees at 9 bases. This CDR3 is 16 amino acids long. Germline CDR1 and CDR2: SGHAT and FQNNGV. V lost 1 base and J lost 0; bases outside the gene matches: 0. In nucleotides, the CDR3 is TGTGCCAGCAGCTTAGGACTAGCGGCGAACACCGGGGAGCTGTTTTTT. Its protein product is CASSLGLAANTGELFF.

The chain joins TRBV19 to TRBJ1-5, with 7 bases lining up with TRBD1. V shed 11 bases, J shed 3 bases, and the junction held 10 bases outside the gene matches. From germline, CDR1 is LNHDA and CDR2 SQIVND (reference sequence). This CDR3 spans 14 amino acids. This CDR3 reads CASDDRVPNQPQHF. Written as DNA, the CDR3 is TGTGCCTCCGACGACAGGGTCCCCAATCAGCCCCAGCATTTT.

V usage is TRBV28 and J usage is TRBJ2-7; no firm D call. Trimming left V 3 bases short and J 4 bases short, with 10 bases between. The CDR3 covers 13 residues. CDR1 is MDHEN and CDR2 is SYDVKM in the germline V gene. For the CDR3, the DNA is TGTGCCAGCAGTTTCCCGACGGTTTACGAGCAGTACTTC. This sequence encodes CASSFPTVYEQYF.

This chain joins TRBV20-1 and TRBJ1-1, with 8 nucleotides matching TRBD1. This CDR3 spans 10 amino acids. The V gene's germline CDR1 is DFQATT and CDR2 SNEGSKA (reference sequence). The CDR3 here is CRGTGTEAFF. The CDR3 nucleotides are TGCAGGGGGACAGGCACTGAAGCTTTCTTT.

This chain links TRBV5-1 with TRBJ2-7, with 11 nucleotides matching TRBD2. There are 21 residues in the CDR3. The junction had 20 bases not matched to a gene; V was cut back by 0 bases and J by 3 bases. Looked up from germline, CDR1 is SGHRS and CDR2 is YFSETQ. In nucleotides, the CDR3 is TGCGCCAGCAGCTTGGGATCCGGGGGTCTAACTAGCGGGAGAGATATCTACGAGCAGTACTTC. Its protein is CASSLGSGGLTSGRDIYEQYF.

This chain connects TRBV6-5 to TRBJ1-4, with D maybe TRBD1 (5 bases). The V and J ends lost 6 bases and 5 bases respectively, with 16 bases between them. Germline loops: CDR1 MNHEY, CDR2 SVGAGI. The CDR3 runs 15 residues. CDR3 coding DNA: TGTGCCAGCAGCCTGGGGCGGACGGGGAATGAAAAACTGTTTTTT. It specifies CASSLGRTGNEKLFF.

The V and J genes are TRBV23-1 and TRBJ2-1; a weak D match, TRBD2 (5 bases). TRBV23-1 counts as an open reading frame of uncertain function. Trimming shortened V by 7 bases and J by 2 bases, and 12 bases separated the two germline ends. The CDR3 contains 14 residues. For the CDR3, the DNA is TGCGCCAGCAAGGAGGCAGGAACCTACAATGAGCAGTTCTTC. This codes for CASKEAGTYNEQFF.

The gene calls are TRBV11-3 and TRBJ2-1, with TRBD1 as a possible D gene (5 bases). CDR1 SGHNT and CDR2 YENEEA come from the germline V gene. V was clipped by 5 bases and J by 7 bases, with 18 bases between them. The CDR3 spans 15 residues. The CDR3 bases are TGTGCCAGCAGCCTGTTTAGGGGAACTTCGAATGAGCAGTTCTTC. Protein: CASSLFRGTSNEQFF.

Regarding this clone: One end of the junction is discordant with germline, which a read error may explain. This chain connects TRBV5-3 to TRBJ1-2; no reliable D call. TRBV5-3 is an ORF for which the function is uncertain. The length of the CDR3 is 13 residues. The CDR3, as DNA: TGTGCCAGCAGCTTGGTGAGGGAAGATGGCTACACCTTC. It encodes CASSLVREDGYTF.

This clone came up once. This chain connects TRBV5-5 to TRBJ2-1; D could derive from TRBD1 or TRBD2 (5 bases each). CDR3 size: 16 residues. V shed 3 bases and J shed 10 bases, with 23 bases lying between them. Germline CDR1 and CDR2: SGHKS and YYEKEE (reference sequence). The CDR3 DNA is TGTGCCAGCAGCTCGGGGCCGGCTTTGACCCCATCAGAGCAGTTCTTC. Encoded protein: CASSSGPALTPSEQFF.